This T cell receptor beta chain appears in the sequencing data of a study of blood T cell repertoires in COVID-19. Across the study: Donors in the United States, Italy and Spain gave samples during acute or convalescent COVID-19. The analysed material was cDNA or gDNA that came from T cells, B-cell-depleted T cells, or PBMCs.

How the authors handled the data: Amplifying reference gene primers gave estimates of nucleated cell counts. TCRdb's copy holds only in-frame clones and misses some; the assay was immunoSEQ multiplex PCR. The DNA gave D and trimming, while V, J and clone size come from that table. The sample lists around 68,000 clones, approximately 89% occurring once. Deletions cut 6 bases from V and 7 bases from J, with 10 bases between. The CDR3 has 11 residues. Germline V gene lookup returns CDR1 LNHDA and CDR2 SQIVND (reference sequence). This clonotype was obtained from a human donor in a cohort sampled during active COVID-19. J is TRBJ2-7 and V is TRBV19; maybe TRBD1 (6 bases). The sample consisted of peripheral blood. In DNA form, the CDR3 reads TGTGCCAGTAGCACAGGGCGAGAGCAGTACTTC. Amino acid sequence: CASSTGREQYF.